This T cell receptor beta chain was retrieved from a study of T cell repertoires in cytomegalovirus infection. At the level of the study: Indications of both CMV infection and matching HLA type were provided by public TCR beta signatures.

Trimming took off 3 bases at V and 5 bases at J, with 11 bases between the two ends. Germline CDR1 and CDR2: LGHNT and FRNRAP. This CDR3 contains 15 residues. TCRdb passed the reads through MiXCR, listing each CDR3 protein once. The table records 600,000 to 800,000 distinct CDR3 sequences, approximately 24% of them present only once. Sequenced sample: CD8+ T cells from PBMCs. This sequence was found in a human donor in good health (CMV status not recorded). Some clones in this sample may be carry-over from other donors' samples. The chain links TRBV12-5 to TRBJ1-6; D remains unclear. This chain's CDR3 is CASGFFRTNNSPLHF. CDR3 nucleotide sequence: TGTGCTAGTGGTTTTTTCAGGACTAATAATTCACCCCTCCACTTT.